The 5 T cell receptor beta chains below all came from one sample that was sequenced in a study of T cell repertoires in cytomegalovirus infection. TCRdb re-called the reads with MiXCR, one entry per CDR3 protein. The sample lists hundreds of thousands of distinct CDR3 sequences, about 11% occurring once. Sequenced input: PBMCs. These receptors were taken from a human donor in good health (CMV status not recorded). Some clones in this sample may be carry-over from other donors' samples.

This clonotype was counted only a few times. The chain has TRBV29-1 and TRBJ2-7; D is unclear. Trimming removed 3 bases from V and 0 bases from J, with 6 bases in between. The CDR3 runs to 12 residues. Germline V gene data show CDR1 as SQVTM and CDR2 as ANQGSEA. The CDR3 spells CSVERSSYEQYF. DNA of the CDR3: TGCAGCGTTGAGCGGAGCTCCTACGAGCAGTACTTC.

This chain uses TRBV2 with TRBJ1-6; unclear D gene. Germline values: CDR1 SNHLY, CDR2 FYNNEI. This CDR3 comprises 15 residues. V shed 4 bases and J shed 9 bases, with 16 bases lying between them. DNA for the CDR3: TGTGCCAGCAGTGTAGGAGAAGGGTTAAGTTCACCCCTCCACTTT. This gives the protein CASSVGEGLSSPLHF.

The chain has TRBV28 and TRBJ2-7; maybe TRBD1 (5 bases). Trimming pared 4 bases from V and 4 bases from J, leaving 11 bases between. This CDR3 is built from 13 residues. Germline loops: CDR1 MDHEN, CDR2 SYDVKM. DNA of the CDR3: TGTGCCAGCAGTTCGGCCAGGGCGTACGAGCAGTACTTC. Protein product: CASSSARAYEQYF.

V gene TRBV4-1 combines with J gene TRBJ2-4; no definite D call. This CDR3 has 15 residues. CDR1 MGHRA and CDR2 YSYEKL come from the germline V gene. Trimming pared 4 bases from V and 1 base from J, leaving 11 bases between. As DNA, the CDR3 is TGCGCCAGCAGCCCCTTGGGTGTGGCCAAAAACATTCAGTACTTC. Translated: CASSPLGVAKNIQYF.

There are many counts of this clonotype. This chain links TRBV10-3 with TRBJ1-1, with D possibly being TRBD1 (5 bases). Trimming left V 4 bases short and J 4 bases short, with 10 bases between. The CDR3 covers 13 residues. The germline CDR1 and CDR2 sequences are ENHRY and SYGVKD. The CDR3 DNA sequence: TGTGCCATCAGTGTCTCGGGGACCACTGAAGCTTTCTTT. Translated, it gives CAISVSGTTEAFF.